Reported below is one T cell receptor beta chain. Its antigen is unknown. This entry comes from a study of glioma-infiltrating T cells after dendritic cell vaccination. As for the study in general: At biweekly intervals, patients got three intradermal dendritic cell vaccine injections. Overall study results and limits: Patients with more pretreatment TILs had longer time to progression and survival.

Trimming removed 5 bases at V and 1 base at J, with 17 bases between. The germline gives CDR1 MNHNY, CDR2 SVGAGI (reference sequence). The CDR3 contains 16 residues. Described time point: after dendritic cell vaccination, including at tumor progression/relapse. PBMC sampling occurred before vaccination, two weeks after the third dose, and at progression. The PCR used 60 V beta and 13 J beta primers. Assay: immunoSEQ multiplex PCR; the TCRdb copy retains only in-frame clones and omits some. The sample includes 75,000 to 85,000 clones, 80% to 90% of them seen just once. Source: blood, taken after dendritic cell vaccination. The V and J genes are TRBV6-6 and TRBJ1-1; TRBD1 might be the D (5 bases). The TCR sequence derives from a human donor with glioblastoma. CDR3 sequence: CASSTGVGGRNTEAFF. The CDR3 DNA reads as TGTGCCAGCAGTACCGGCGTGGGGGGAAGGAACACTGAAGCTTTCTTT.